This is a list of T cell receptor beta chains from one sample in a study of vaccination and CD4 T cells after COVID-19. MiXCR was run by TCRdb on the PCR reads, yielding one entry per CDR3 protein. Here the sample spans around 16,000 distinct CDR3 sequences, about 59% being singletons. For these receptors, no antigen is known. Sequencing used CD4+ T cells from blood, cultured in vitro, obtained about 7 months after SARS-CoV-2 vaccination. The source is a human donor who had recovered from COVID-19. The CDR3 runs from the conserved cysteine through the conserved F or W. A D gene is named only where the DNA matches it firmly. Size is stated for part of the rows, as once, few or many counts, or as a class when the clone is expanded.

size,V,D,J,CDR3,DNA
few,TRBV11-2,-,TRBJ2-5,CASSSQGGYFAGGRTQYF,TGTGCCAGCAGCTCACAGGGGGGGTATTTTGCGGGGGGGCGGACCCAGTACTTC
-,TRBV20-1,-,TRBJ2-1,CSATDGRRDRSSF,TGCAGTGCCACTGATGGGCGGCGGGATAGGTCGTCATTC
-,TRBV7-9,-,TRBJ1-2,CASSLGGDGGYTF,TGTGCCAGCAGCTTAGGCGGGGACGGGGGCTACACCTTC
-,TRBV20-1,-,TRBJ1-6,CSAAGNQESPLHF,TGCAGTGCTGCAGGGAATCAGGAATCACCCCTCCACTTT
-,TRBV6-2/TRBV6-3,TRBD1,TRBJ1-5,CASTPGTGEEQPQHF,TGTGCCAGCACCCCCGGGACAGGGGAGGAACAGCCCCAGCATTTT
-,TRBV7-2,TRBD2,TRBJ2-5,CASRPTSGAFGTQYF,TGTGCCAGCAGGCCGACTAGCGGGGCATTTGGGACCCAGTACTTC
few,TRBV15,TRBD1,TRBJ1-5,CATSRLTGGSNQPQHF,TGTGCCACCAGCAGGTTGACAGGGGGCAGCAATCAGCCCCAGCATTTT
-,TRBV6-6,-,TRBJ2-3,CASRSPPGRRTDTQYF,TGTGCCAGCAGATCCCCTCCGGGGCGAAGAACAGATACGCAGTATTTT
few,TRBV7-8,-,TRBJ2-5,CASSRAPSRETQYF,TGTGCCAGCAGCCGAGCGCCCTCACGAGAGACCCAGTACTTC
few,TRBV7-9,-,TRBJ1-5,CASSRTDQPQHF,TGTGCCAGCAGCCGAACGGATCAGCCCCAGCATTTT
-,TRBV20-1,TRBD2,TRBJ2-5,CSARSPRGDQETQYF,TGCAGTGCTAGGTCCCCCCGGGGGGACCAAGAGACCCAGTACTTC
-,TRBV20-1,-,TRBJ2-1,CSARPQWNEQFF,TGCAGTGCTCGACCACAGTGGAATGAGCAGTTCTTC
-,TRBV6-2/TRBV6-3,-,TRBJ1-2,CASSRDLGYGYTF,TGTGCCAGCAGTCGGGACCTTGGCTATGGCTACACCTTC
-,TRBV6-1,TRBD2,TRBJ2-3,CASKVIAGDTQYF,TGTGCCAGCAAGGTGATAGCGGGAGATACGCAGTATTTT
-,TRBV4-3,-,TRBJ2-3,CASSQEAAGSWGDTQYF,TGCGCCAGCAGCCAAGAGGCGGCAGGTTCATGGGGTGATACGCAGTATTTT
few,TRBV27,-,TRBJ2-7,CASSLQGGYEQYF,TGTGCCAGCAGTTTACAGGGGGGCTACGAGCAGTACTTC
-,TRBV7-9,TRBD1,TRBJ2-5,CASSFWDSGQTQYF,TGTGCCAGCAGCTTCTGGGACAGTGGACAGACCCAGTACTTC
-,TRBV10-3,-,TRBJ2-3,CAISDGVRANTDTQYF,TGTGCCATCAGTGATGGGGTGCGGGCGAACACAGATACGCAGTATTTT
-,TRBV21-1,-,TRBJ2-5,CASSSRAAGGETQYF,TGTGCCAGCAGCTCCCGGGCAGCGGGAGGAGAGACCCAGTACTTC
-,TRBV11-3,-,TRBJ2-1,CASSPPRGNYNEQFF,TGTGCCAGCAGCCCGCCTCGGGGAAACTACAATGAGCAGTTCTTC
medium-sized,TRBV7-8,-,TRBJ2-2,CASSPRRANTGELFF,TGTGCCAGCAGCCCCCGCCGGGCGAACACCGGGGAGCTGTTTTTT
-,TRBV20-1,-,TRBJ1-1,CSATVSSLNTEAFF,TGCAGTGCCACCGTTTCTTCTTTGAACACTGAAGCTTTCTTT
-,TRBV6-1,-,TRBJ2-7,CASSLSGRAPYEQYF,TGTGCCAGCAGTCTAAGCGGAAGGGCACCTTACGAGCAGTACTTC
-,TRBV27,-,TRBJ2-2,CATSARGTTGVGELFF,TGTGCCACCTCTGCTAGGGGGACCACTGGTGTCGGGGAGCTGTTTTTT
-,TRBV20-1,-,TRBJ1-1,CSALGGRTNTEAFF,TGCAGTGCGTTGGGGGGCAGGACGAACACTGAAGCTTTCTTT
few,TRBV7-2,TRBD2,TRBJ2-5,CASSILTSGEETQYF,TGTGCCAGCAGCATCCTGACTAGCGGGGAAGAGACCCAGTACTTC
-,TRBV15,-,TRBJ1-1,CATNQGGLWVNTEAFF,TGTGCCACTAATCAGGGAGGGCTATGGGTGAACACTGAAGCTTTCTTT
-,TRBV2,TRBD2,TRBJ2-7,CASTAGGPAEYF,TGTGCCAGCACGGCGGGGGGGCCGGCAGAGTACTTC
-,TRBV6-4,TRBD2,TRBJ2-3,CASSDSSSGGEVTQYF,TGTGCCAGCAGTGACTCGTCTAGCGGGGGGGAAGTTACGCAGTATTTT